Listed below are T cell receptor beta chains from one sample, sequenced in a study of blood T cell repertoires in COVID-19. This table comes from immunoSEQ multiplex PCR, and its TCRdb copy is limited to in-frame clones, with some not included. The table has hundreds of thousands of clones, approximately 90% seen once; the top ten hold about 6%. Sequencing was carried out using PBMCs or T cells enriched from blood (not recorded which). The receptors here all came from a woman in her thirties with acute COVID-19. Each CDR3 is given with its conserved first and last residue. Fields, in order: J gene, V gene, D gene, clone size, CDR3 protein, CDR3 DNA. D genes are given only for firm matches. Only part of the rows carry a size: once, few, many, or a class if the clone is expanded.

TRBJ2-7	TRBV4-1	TRBD2	NA	CASSQPTSGRTSYEQYF	TGCGCCAGCAGCCAACCAACTAGCGGGAGAACTTCCTACGAGCAGTACTTC
TRBJ2-7	TRBV15	NA	NA	CATSTGPYEQYF	TGTGCCACCAGCACAGGCCCCTACGAGCAGTACTTC
TRBJ2-7	TRBV7-9	TRBD2	once	CASSLEALASGRDEQYF	TGTGCCAGCAGCTTAGAGGCACTGGCTAGCGGGAGGGATGAGCAGTACTTC
TRBJ2-2	TRBV25-1	TRBD2	NA	CASSPAGLAGSYTGELFF	TGTGCCAGCAGCCCCGCCGGTTTAGCGGGGTCCTACACCGGGGAGCTGTTTTTT
TRBJ1-1	TRBV28	NA	NA	CASSLQGAYTEAFF	TGTGCCAGCAGTCTACAGGGTGCATACACTGAAGCTTTCTTT
TRBJ2-7	TRBV13	NA	few	CASSPDSVYEQYF	TGTGCCAGCAGCCCCGATTCAGTCTACGAGCAGTACTTC
TRBJ1-4	TRBV25-1	TRBD1	NA	CASSDAGGADEKLFF	TGTGCCAGCAGTGACGCAGGGGGCGCGGATGAAAAACTGTTTTTT
TRBJ1-5	TRBV10-3	TRBD1	NA	CAISGQGGGEGNQPQHF	TGTGCCATCAGTGGACAGGGTGGAGGTGAAGGCAATCAGCCCCAGCATTTT
TRBJ1-1	TRBV4-2	NA	NA	CASSPEGGDTEAFF	TGTGCCAGCAGCCCAGAGGGGGGGGACACTGAAGCTTTCTTT
TRBJ1-5	TRBV30	NA	NA	CAWHDNSNQPQHF	TGTGCCTGGCATGACAATAGCAATCAGCCCCAGCATTTT
TRBJ1-5	TRBV6-9	TRBD1	NA	CASSGTGINQPQHF	TGTGCCAGCAGTGGGACAGGGATTAATCAGCCCCAGCATTTT
TRBJ2-7	TRBV18	NA	NA	CASSPTGTETYEQYF	TGTGCCAGCTCACCGACCGGGACTGAGACCTACGAGCAGTACTTC
TRBJ2-5	TRBV2	TRBD2	few	CAGGGGTSPGTQYF	TGTGCCGGAGGCGGGGGGACTTCCCCTGGGACCCAGTACTTC
TRBJ1-1	TRBV3-1/TRBV3-2	NA	NA	CASSSESTRGAFF	TGTGCCAGCAGCTCCGAGTCGACAAGGGGAGCTTTCTTT
TRBJ2-1	TRBV15	TRBD2	NA	CATSATSGRSYEQFF	TGTGCCACCAGCGCAACTAGCGGGAGGTCCTATGAGCAGTTCTTC
TRBJ2-5	TRBV6-5	NA	NA	CASKPIATGQETQYF	TGTGCCAGCAAACCCATTGCAACAGGGCAAGAGACCCAGTACTTC
TRBJ2-1	TRBV30	TRBD2	once	CAFQLAGGLGEQFF	TGTGCCTTCCAACTAGCGGGGGGGCTAGGTGAGCAGTTCTTC
TRBJ2-2	TRBV6-2/TRBV6-3	TRBD2	NA	CASSYVLAGGRNTGELFF	TGTGCCAGCAGTTACGTACTAGCGGGAGGGAGGAACACCGGGGAGCTGTTTTTT
TRBJ1-6	TRBV27	TRBD1	NA	CASSLYGQGANKHSPLHF	TGTGCCAGCAGTTTATACGGGCAGGGGGCGAACAAACATTCACCCCTCCACTTT
TRBJ1-2	TRBV4-1	TRBD1	NA	CASSQKLWTGVDGYTF	TGCGCCAGCAGCCAAAAACTCTGGACAGGGGTGGATGGCTACACCTTC
TRBJ2-2	TRBV7-2	TRBD1	NA	CASSSRGSGTGELFF	TGTGCCAGCAGCTCCAGGGGGAGTGGCACCGGGGAGCTGTTTTTT
TRBJ2-1	TRBV5-1	NA	NA	CASSYSRPVDEQFF	TGCGCCAGCAGCTATAGCCGGCCGGTCGATGAGCAGTTCTTC
TRBJ2-2	TRBV19	TRBD2	NA	CASSVYGLAGDTGELFF	TGTGCCAGTAGCGTATACGGACTAGCGGGAGACACCGGGGAGCTGTTTTTT
TRBJ2-2	TRBV25-1	NA	NA	CASSDHRVITGELFF	TGTGCCAGCAGTGACCACAGGGTAATTACCGGGGAGCTGTTTTTT
TRBJ1-2	TRBV27	NA	NA	CASKAKGGTSNYGYTF	TGTGCCAGCAAGGCTAAAGGAGGGACCTCTAACTATGGCTACACCTTC
TRBJ2-7	TRBV7-9	TRBD2	NA	CASSFSGGPSFYEQYF	TGTGCCAGCAGCTTTAGCGGGGGCCCTTCGTTCTACGAGCAGTACTTC
TRBJ2-7	TRBV2	NA	NA	CASSEQGPSYEQYF	TGTGCCAGCAGTGAACAGGGTCCCTCCTACGAGCAGTACTTC
TRBJ2-7	TRBV28	TRBD1	NA	CASNIIAGTGSYEQYF	TGTGCCAGCAACATTATCGCCGGGACAGGGTCCTACGAGCAGTACTTC
TRBJ1-2	TRBV9	NA	NA	CASTPWVERRSPYGYTF	TGTGCCAGCACACCCTGGGTTGAGAGGCGCTCTCCTTATGGCTACACCTTC
TRBJ1-1	TRBV7-9	NA	NA	CASSYYSPEAFF	TGTGCCAGCAGCTACTACTCGCCTGAAGCTTTCTTT
TRBJ1-2	TRBV30	NA	NA	CAWSGTAEGVETF	TGTGCCTGGAGTGGAACAGCCGAGGGAGTGGAAACCTTC
TRBJ2-3	TRBV5-5	NA	NA	CASSLTGTDTQYF	TGTGCCAGCAGCTTGACCGGGACAGATACGCAGTATTTT
TRBJ1-1	TRBV10-3	NA	NA	CAISAWEDTEAFF	TGTGCCATCAGTGCATGGGAGGACACTGAAGCTTTCTTT
TRBJ2-7	TRBV3-1/TRBV3-2	TRBD2	NA	CASSPLTSGGLGQYF	TGTGCCAGCAGCCCCCTGACTAGCGGGGGGCTCGGACAGTACTTC
TRBJ2-7	TRBV16	NA	few	CASSPGQGLHEQYF	TGTGCCAGCAGCCCCGGGCAGGGGCTCCACGAGCAGTACTTC
TRBJ2-1	TRBV28	NA	NA	CASSVDGSYNEQFF	TGTGCCAGCAGCGTGGACGGGAGCTACAATGAGCAGTTCTTC
TRBJ2-5	TRBV7-3	NA	NA	CASSPTVDSETQYF	TGTGCCAGCAGCCCCACAGTGGACTCCGAGACCCAGTACTTC
TRBJ1-6	TRBV12-3/TRBV12-4	NA	NA	CASSFESYSPLHF	TGTGCCAGCAGTTTTGAGAGTTATTCACCCCTCCACTTT
TRBJ2-3	TRBV7-9	NA	NA	CASSTDITQNTDTQYF	TGTGCCAGCAGCACGGACATTACCCAAAACACAGATACGCAGTATTTT
TRBJ2-7	TRBV13	NA	NA	CASSLDRGLSYEQYF	TGTGCCAGCAGCTTAGATCGGGGGTTGTCCTACGAGCAGTACTTC
TRBJ2-1	TRBV5-5	TRBD2	NA	CASSLSLAGNNEQFF	TGTGCCAGCAGCTTGTCGTTAGCGGGAAACAATGAGCAGTTCTTC
TRBJ2-1	TRBV19	TRBD2	NA	CASKTSGSVDEQFF	TGTGCCAGTAAAACTAGCGGGAGTGTAGATGAGCAGTTCTTC